This T cell receptor (beta chain) was captured by sequencing in a study of cytomegalovirus exposure and HLA in healthy donors. Findings and caveats of the study: The study designated 150 or so TCR beta chains cytomegalovirus-associated.

This clone was found a few times. Its matching antigen is unknown. The ends were cut back, 7 bases at V and 0 bases at J, with 17 bases in the middle. The V gene's germline CDR1 is MDHEN and CDR2 SYDVKM. The length of the CDR3 is 16 residues. The PCR had 60 Vbeta and 13 Jbeta primers. Repertoires were generated with immunoSEQ multiplex PCR, while TCRdb's copy carries only in-frame clones and drops some. The sample contains about 86,000 clones, roughly four fifths of which appear only once. This chain joins TRBV28 and TRBJ2-3; weak D call: TRBD1 (5 bases). Sequenced material: PBMCs. The sequence derives from a woman in her fifties or sixties in good health and CMV-seropositive. CDR3 in amino acids: CASITAGAPSTDTQYF. The DNA of the CDR3 is TGTGCCAGCATCACTGCTGGGGCCCCTAGCACAGATACGCAGTATTTT.